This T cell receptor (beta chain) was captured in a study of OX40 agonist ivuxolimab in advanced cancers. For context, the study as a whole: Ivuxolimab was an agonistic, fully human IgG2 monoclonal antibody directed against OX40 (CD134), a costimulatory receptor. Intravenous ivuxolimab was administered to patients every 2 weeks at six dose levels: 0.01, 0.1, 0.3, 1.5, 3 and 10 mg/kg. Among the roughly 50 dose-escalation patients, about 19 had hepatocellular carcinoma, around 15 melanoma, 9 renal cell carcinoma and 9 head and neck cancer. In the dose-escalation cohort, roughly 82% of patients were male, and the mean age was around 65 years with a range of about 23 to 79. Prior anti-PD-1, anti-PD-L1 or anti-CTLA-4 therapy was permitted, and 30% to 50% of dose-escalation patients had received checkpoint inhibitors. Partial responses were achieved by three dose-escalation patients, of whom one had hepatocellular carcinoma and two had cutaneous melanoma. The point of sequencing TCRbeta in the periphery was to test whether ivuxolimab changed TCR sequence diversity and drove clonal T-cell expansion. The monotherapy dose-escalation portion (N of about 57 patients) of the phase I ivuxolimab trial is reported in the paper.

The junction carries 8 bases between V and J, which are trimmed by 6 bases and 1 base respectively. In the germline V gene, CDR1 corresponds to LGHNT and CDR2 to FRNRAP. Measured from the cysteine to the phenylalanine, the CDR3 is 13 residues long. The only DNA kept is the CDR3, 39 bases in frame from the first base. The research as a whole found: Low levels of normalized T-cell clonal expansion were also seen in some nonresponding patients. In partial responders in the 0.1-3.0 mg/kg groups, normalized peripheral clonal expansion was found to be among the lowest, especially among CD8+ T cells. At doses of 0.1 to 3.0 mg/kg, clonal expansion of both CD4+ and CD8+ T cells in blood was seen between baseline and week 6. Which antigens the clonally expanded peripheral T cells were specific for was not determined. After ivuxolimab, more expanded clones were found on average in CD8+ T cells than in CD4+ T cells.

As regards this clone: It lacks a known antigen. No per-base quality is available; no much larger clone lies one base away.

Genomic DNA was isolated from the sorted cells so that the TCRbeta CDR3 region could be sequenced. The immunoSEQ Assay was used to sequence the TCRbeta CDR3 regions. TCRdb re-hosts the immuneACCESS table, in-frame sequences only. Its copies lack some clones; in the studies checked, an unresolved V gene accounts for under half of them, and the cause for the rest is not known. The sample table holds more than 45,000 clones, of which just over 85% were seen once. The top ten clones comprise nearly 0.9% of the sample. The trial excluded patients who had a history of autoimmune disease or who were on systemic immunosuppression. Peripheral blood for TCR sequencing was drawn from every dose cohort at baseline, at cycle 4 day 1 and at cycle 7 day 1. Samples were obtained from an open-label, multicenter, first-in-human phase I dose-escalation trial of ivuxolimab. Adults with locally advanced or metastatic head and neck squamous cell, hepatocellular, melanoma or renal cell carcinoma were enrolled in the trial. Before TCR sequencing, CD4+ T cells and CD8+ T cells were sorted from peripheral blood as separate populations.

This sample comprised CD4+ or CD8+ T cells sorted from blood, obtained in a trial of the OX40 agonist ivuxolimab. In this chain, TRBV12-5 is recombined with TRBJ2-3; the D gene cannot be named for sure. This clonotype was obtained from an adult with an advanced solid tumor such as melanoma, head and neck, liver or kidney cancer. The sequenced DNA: TGTGCTAGTGGGGAATCCGGCACAGATACGCAGTATTTT. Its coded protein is CASGESGTDTQYF. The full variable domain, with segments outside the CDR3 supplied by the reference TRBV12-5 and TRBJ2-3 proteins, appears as DARVTQTPRHKVTEMGQEVTMRCQPILGHNTVFWYRQTMMQGLELLAYFRNRAPLDDSGMPKDRFSAEMPDATLATLKIQPSEPRDSAVYFCASGESGTDTQYFGPGTRLTVL.